Sequencing of this T cell receptor (beta chain) was carried out in a study of blood T cell repertoires in COVID-19 (dated by TCRdb to about 2020). With respect to the entire study: Samples from collaborators originated in the United States, Italy and Spain and spanned both the acute and convalescent phases of COVID-19. Samples were obtained from the ongoing ImmuneRACE study (first 160 participants) and from 1,000 to 1,500 subjects provided by 6 global collaborators. The prospective study material was composed of cDNA or gDNA derived from T cells, B-cell-depleted T cells, or PBMCs. A de-identified subject ID, COVID-19 status, age in years and sex were almost always included in the sample metadata. Subjects who had been exposed to COVID-19, were actively infected with it, or had recovered from it provided the deeply sampled blood TCRbeta repertoires that made up the dataset. A freely available public database, intended as a resource for researchers studying the immune response to SARS-CoV-2, is where the repertoires were released. Where available, HLA class I and class II types were taken from metadata supplied by the sample provider and were not determined by assay-based typing.

In Seattle, one collaborating source enrolled patients while the infection was active and tracked those patients longitudinally over the course of disease. Whole blood was collected in K2EDTA tubes by collaborating institutions according to the institutions' own protocols. Collaborator samples were shipped for TCRbeta analysis as frozen whole blood, isolated PBMCs, or DNA extracted from either sample type. Paper-wide results and their limitations: The amount of clinical and demographic metadata varied by source and participant and was provided uncurated.

At the junction V is shortened by 1 base and J by 1 base, with 14 bases in between. As encoded in the germline V gene, CDR1 is SGHTA while CDR2 is FQGNSA. Including the terminal cysteine and phenylalanine, the CDR3 comprises 16 residues. Kept here is only the CDR3 DNA, which spans 48 bases and is read in frame from base 1. TCRbeta CDR3 regions were amplified from genomic DNA using the immunoSEQ Assay, a bias-controlled multiplex PCR. The paper's processing steps were these. Nucleated cell counts per sample were estimated from amplification of reference gene primers within the assay. Sequence reads were collapsed and filtered to measure the absolute abundance of every unique TCRbeta CDR3 rearrangement. Productive Simpson clonality was computed per sample as the square root of Simpson's diversity index over productive rearrangements. This is the immuneACCESS table as TCRdb keeps it, with only in-frame sequences that have V and J called. A part of the clones is gone; compared with another copy, unresolved V genes explain less than half, and the rest is unexplained. V, J and clone size reflect that table, while D and trimming were determined from the DNA. In this sample the table shows roughly 220,000 clones, approximately 80% of which occur a single time. The ten top clones hold 7.5% of the sample.

About this clone itself: Its antigen is not yet known. No base qualities exist here, and no much larger clone lies one base off it.

The chain was built from TRBV7-2 and TRBJ2-7, with a tentative D gene TRBD1 over 6 matching bases. This receptor was identified in a woman aged 80 or over with COVID-19, enrolled during active disease. Sequencing input: peripheral blood. Read as DNA, the sequence is TGTGCCAGCAGCTTAGGGGGTGGGGGCGCTTCCTACGAGCAGTACTTC. Translated, it reads CASSLGGGGASYEQYF.